The T cell receptor (beta chain) under discussion was sequenced for a study of molecular identifiers for immune sequencing clone quantification. For bulk TCR libraries, previously described methods and listed TCR primers were used. TCRdb redid the calling of the PCR reads with MiXCR, one entry per CDR3 protein. The repertoire holds about 510,000 distinct CDR3 sequences, with about 22% as singletons. The CDR3 totals 15 residues. Trimming took 3 bases from V and 5 from J; bases not matched to a gene: 4. Per germline, CDR1 LNHDA and CDR2 SQIVND (reference sequence). V and J are TRBV19 and TRBJ1-4, with TRBD1 matching 9 bases. Source material: naive CD8+ T cells from blood, with Jurkat cell RNA spiked in. Noted subset: FACS-sorted CD8+CD4-CCR7+CD45RA+ naive T cells. The TCR originated in a human donor in good health. Some libraries in this study had Jurkat cell RNA spiked in. The CDR3 here is CASSIWTGENEKLFF. CDR3 in DNA: TGTGCCAGTAGTATCTGGACAGGGGAAAATGAAAAACTGTTTTTT.